What follows describes a single TCR beta chain. TCRdb analysed the PCR reads with MiXCR anew, one entry per CDR3 protein. The table records around 4,000 distinct CDR3 sequences, roughly 67% of them present only once. This entry is derived from a study of CD4 and CD8 cells across lung adenocarcinoma regions. Donors had localized lung adenocarcinoma, a non-small cell lung cancer. This CDR3 spans 16 amino acids. This clonotype was obtained from a female donor with lung adenocarcinoma. The CD4 and CD8 labels of this study may be unreliable. The rearrangement joins TRBV12-3 or TRBV12-4 to TRBJ2-5, with 12 positions matching TRBD2. The DNA end favors TRBJ2-7, so the J call may be wrong. The sample was CD8+ T cells from the margin of a lung tumor. CDR3: CASSSGLAGRHYEQYF. The CDR3 DNA reads TGTGCCAGCAGTTCCGGACTAGCGGGGCGCCACTACGAGCAGTACTTC.